The clone carrying this TCR beta chain showed up many times. This sample stems from a study of T cells in Graves' hyperthyroidism and ophthalmopathy. Researchers took RNA transcripts and amplified the TCR beta CDR3 regions from them. Primed by the HTBI set, a first-round RT-PCR was run on the TCR CDR3. TCRdb itself ran the multiplex PCR reads through MiXCR, one entry per CDR3 protein. The top ten hold roughly a sixth of the sample, which has 690,000 or so distinct CDR3 sequences, 15% to 20% seen once. V gave up 6 bases and J gave up 10 bases; unmatched junction bases: 3. CDR3 length equals 13 residues. Germline CDR1 LGHDT, CDR2 YNNKEL (reference sequence).

The clonotype originates from a woman in her forties or fifties with Graves' hyperthyroidism that later progressed to Graves' ophthalmopathy. The gene calls are TRBV3-1 and TRBJ2-1; 13 bases are shared with TRBD2. Specimen: blood. Here the CDR3 DNA reads TGTGCCAGCAGGACTAGCGGGGGGCGGGAGCAGTTCTTC. Its protein product is CASRTSGGREQFF.